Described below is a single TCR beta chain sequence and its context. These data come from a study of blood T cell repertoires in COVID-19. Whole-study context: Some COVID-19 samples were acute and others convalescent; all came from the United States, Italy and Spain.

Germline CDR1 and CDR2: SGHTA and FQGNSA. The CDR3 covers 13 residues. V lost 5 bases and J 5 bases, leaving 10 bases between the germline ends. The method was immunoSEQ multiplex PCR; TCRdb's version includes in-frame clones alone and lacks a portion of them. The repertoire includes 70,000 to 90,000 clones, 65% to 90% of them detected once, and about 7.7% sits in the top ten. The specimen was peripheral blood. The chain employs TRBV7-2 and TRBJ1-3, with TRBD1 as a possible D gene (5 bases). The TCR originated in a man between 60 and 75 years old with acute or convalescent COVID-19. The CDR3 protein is CASSHSGRNTIYF. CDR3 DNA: TGTGCCAGCAGCCATTCAGGGAGAAACACCATATATTTT.